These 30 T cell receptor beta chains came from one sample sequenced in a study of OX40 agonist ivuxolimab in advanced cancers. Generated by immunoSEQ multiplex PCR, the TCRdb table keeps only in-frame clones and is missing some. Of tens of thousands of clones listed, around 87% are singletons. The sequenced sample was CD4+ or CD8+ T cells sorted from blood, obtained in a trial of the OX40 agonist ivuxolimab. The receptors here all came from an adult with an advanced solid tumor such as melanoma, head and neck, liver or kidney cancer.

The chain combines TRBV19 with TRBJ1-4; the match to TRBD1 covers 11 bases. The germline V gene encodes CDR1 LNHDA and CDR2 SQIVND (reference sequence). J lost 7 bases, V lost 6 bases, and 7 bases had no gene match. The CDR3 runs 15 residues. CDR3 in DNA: TGTGCCAGTAGAGACGGCGGGACAGGGGGTGAAAAACTGTTTTTT. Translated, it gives CASRDGGTGGEKLFF. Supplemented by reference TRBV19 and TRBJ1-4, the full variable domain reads DGGITQSPKYLFRKEGQNVTLSCEQNLNHDAMYWYRQDPGQGLRLIYYSQIVNDFQKGDIAEGYSVSREKKESFPLTVTSAQKNPTAFYLCASRDGGTGGEKLFFGSGTQLSVL.

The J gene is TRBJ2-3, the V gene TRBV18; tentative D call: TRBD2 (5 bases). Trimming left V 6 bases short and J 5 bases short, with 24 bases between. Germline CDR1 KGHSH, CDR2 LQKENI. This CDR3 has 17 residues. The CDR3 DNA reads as TGTGCCAGCTCCCCCGTACCGGCTAGCCCCGCGGGAGATACGCAGTATTTT. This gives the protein CASSPVPASPAGDTQYF.

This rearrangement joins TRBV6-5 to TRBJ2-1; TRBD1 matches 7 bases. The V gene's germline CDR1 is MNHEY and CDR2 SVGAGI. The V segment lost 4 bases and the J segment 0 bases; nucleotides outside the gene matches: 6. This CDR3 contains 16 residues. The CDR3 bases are TGTGCCAGCAGTTCAACAGGGGTCGGCTCCTACAATGAGCAGTTCTTC. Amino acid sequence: CASSSTGVGSYNEQFF.

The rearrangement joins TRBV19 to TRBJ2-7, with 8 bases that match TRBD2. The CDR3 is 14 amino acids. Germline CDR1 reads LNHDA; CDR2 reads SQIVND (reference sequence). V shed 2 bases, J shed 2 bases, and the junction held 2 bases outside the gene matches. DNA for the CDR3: TGTGCCAGTAGTATAACGGGGGGGGCCTACGAGCAGTACTTC. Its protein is CASSITGGAYEQYF.

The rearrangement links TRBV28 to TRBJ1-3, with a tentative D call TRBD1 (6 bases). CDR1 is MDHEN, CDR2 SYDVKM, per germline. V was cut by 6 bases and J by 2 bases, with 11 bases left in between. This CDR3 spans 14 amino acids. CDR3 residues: CASRQSGAGNTIYF. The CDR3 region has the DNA TGTGCCAGCAGACAATCAGGGGCTGGAAACACCATATATTTT.

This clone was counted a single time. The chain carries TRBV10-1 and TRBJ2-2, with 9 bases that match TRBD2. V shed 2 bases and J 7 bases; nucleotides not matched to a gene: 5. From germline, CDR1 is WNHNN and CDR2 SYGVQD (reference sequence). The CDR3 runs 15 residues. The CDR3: CASSEASGIVGELFF. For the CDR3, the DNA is TGCGCCAGCAGTGAGGCTAGCGGGATCGTCGGGGAGCTGTTTTTT.

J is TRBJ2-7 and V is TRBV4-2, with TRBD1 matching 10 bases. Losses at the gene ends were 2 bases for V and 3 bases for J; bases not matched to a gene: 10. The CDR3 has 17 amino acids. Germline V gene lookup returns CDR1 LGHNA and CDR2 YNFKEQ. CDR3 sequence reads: CASSQTARTGGLYEQYF. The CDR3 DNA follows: TGTGCCAGCAGCCAAACCGCCCGGACAGGGGGTCTCTACGAGCAGTACTTC.

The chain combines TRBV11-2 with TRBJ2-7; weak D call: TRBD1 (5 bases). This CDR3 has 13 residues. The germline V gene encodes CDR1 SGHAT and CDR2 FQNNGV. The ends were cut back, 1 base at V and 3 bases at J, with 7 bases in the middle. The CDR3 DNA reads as TGTGCCAGCAGCTTAGGGGGCCTCTACGAGCAGTACTTC. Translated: CASSLGGLYEQYF.

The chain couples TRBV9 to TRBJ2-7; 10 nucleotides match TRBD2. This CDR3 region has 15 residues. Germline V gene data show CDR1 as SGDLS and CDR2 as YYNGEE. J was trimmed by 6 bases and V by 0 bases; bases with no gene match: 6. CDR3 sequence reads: CASSVGVAGGIEQYF. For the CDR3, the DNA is TGTGCCAGCAGCGTAGGAGTAGCGGGAGGCATCGAGCAGTACTTC. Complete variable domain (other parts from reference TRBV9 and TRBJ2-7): DSGVTQTPKHLITATGQRVTLRCSPRSGDLSVYWYQQSLDQGLQFLIQYYNGEERAKGNILERFSAQQFPDLHSELNLSSLELGDSALYFCASSVGVAGGIEQYFGPGTRLTVT.

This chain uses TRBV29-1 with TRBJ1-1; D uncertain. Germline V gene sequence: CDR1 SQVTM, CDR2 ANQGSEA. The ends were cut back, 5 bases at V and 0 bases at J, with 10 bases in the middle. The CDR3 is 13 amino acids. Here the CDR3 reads CSVPGPLNTEAFF. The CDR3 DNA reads TGCAGCGTTCCTGGGCCCTTGAACACTGAAGCTTTCTTT. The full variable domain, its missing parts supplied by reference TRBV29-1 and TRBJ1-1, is SAVISQKPSRDICQRGTSLTIQCQVDSQVTMMFWYRQQPGQSLTLIATANQGSEATYESGFVIDKFPISRPNLTFSTLTVSNMSPEDSSIYLCSVPGPLNTEAFFGQGTRLTVV.

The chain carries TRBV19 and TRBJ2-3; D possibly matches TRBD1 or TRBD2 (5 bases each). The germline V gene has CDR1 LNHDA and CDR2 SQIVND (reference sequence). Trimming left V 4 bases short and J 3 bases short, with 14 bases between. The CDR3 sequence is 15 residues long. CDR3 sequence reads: CASSRDRRRTDTQYF. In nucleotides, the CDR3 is TGTGCCAGTAGTAGGGACCGGCGGAGGACAGATACGCAGTATTTT.

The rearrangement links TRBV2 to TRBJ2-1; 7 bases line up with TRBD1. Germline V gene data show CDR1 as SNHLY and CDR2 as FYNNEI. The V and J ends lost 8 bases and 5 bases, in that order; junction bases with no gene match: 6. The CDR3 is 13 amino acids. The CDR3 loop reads CASDRVLNNEQFF. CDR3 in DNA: TGTGCCAGCGACAGGGTGTTGAACAATGAGCAGTTCTTC. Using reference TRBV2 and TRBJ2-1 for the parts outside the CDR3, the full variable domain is EPEVTQTPSHQVTQMGQEVILRCVPISNHLYFYWYRQILGQKVEFLVSFYNNEISEKSEIFDDQFSVERPDGSNFTLKIRSTKLEDSAMYFCASDRVLNNEQFFGPGTRLTVL.

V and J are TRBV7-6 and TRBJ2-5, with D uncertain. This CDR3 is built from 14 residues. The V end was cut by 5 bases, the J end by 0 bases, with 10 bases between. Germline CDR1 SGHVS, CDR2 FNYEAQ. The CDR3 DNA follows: TGTGCCAGCAGCCAAGGGTGGTACCAAGAGACCCAGTACTTC. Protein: CASSQGWYQETQYF.

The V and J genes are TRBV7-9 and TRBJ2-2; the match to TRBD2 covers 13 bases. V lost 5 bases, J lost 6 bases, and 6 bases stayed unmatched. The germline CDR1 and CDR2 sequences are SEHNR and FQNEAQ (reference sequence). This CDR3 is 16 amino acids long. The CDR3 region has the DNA TGTGCCAGCAGCCGACGGACTAGCGGGAGTTCCGGGGAGCTGTTTTTT. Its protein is CASSRRTSGSSGELFF.

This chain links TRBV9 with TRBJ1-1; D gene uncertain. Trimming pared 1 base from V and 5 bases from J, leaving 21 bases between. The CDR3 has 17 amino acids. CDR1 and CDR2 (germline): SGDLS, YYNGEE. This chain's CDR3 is CASSVNSRLSERTEAFF. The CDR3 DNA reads TGTGCCAGCAGCGTAAATTCCAGACTGTCGGAGAGGACTGAAGCTTTCTTT.

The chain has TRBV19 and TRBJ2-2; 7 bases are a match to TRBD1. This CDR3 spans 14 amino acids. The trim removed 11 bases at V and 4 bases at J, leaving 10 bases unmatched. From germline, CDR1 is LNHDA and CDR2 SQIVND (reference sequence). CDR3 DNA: TGTGCCTGCCACAGGGGATCCCTCACCGGGGAGCTGTTTTTT. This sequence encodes CACHRGSLTGELFF.

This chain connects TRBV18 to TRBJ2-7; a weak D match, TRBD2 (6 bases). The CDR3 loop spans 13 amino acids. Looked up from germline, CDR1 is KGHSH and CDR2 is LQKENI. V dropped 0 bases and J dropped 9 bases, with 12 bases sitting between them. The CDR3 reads CASSPPTGGPQYF. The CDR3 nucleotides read TGTGCCAGCTCACCACCGACTGGAGGGCCGCAGTACTTC.

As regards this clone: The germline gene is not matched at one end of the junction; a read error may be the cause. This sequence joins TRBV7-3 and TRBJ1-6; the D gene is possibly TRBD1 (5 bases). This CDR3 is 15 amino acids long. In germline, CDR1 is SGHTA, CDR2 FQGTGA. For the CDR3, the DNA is TGTGCCAGCAGCCTAACGGGACTGGGGAATTCACCCCTCCACTTT. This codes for CASSLTGLGNSPLHF.

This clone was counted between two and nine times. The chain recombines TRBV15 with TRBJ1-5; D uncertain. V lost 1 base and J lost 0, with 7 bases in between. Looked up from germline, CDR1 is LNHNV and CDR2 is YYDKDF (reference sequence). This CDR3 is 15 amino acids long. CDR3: CATSRGRVSNQPQHF. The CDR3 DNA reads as TGTGCCACCAGCAGAGGAAGGGTTAGCAATCAGCCCCAGCATTTT.

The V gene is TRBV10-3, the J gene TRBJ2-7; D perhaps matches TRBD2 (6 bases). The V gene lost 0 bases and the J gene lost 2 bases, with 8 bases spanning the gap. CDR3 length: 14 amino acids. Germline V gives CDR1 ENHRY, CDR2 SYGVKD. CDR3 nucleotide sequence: TGTGCCATCAGTGAGTCTAGCGGAGCCTACGAGCAGTACTTC. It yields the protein CAISESSGAYEQYF.

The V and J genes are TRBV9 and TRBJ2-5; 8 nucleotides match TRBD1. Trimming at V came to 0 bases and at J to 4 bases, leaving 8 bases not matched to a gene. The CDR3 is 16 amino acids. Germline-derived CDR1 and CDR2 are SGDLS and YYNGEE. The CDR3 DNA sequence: TGTGCCAGCAGCGTAGGTCGGACAGGGAGTTTAGAGACCCAGTACTTC. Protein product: CASSVGRTGSLETQYF.

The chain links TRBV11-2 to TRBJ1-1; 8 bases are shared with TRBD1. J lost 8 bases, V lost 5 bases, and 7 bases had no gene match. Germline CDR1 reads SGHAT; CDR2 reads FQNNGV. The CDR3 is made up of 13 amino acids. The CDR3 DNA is TGTGCCAGCAGCGAAGGACAGGGTTGGGAAGCTTTCTTT. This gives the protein CASSEGQGWEAFF. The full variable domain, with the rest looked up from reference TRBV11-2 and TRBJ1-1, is EAGVAQSPRYKIIEKRQSVAFWCNPISGHATLYWYQQILGQGPKLLIQFQNNGVVDDSQLPKDRFSAERLKGVDSTLKIQPAKLEDSAVYLCASSEGQGWEAFFGQGTRLTVV.

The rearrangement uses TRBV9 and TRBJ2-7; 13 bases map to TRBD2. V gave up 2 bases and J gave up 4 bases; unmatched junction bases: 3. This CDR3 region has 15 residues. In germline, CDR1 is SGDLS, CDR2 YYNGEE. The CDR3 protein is CASSVTSGRKYEQYF. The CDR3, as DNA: TGTGCCAGCAGCGTGACTAGCGGGAGGAAGTACGAGCAGTACTTC.

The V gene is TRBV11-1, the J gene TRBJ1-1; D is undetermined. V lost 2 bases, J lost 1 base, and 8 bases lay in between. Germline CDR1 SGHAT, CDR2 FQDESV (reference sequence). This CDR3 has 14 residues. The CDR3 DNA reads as TGTGCCAGCAGCTTACCACGGCAGAACACTGAAGCTTTCTTT. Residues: CASSLPRQNTEAFF.

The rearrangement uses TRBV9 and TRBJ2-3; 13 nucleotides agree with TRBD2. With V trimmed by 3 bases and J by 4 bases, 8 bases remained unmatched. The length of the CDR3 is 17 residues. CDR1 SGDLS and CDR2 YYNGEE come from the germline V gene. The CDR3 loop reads CASSEGLAGFSADTQYF. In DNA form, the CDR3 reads TGTGCCAGCAGCGAGGGACTAGCGGGATTTAGCGCAGATACGCAGTATTTT.

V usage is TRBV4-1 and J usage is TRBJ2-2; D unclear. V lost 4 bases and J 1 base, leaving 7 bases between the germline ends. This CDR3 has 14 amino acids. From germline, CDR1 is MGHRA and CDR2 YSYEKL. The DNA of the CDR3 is TGCGCCAGCAGCCCAGCAATGAACACCGGGGAGCTGTTTTTT. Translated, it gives CASSPAMNTGELFF.

CDR3 coding DNA: TGTGCCAGCAACCACGGGACTAGCGGACAAGAGACCCAGTACTTC. Its translation: CASNHGTSGQETQYF. The chain carries TRBV2 and TRBJ2-5; 11 positions agree with TRBD2. V shed 7 bases and J 2 bases; nucleotides not matched to a gene: 6. This CDR3 spans 15 amino acids. Germline CDR1 and CDR2: SNHLY and FYNNEI.

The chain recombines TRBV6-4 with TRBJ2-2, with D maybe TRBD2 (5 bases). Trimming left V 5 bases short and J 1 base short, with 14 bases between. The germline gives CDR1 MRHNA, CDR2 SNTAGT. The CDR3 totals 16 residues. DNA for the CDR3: TGTGCCAGCAGTTATCTGAGCGCGGGGAACACCGGGGAGCTGTTTTTT. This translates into CASSYLSAGNTGELFF.

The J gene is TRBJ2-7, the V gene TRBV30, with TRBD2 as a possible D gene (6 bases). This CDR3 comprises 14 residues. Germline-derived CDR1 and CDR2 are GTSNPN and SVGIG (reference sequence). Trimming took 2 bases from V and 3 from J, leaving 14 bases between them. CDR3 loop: CAWSPRRVIYEQYF. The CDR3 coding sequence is TGTGCCTGGAGTCCCCGGAGGGTCATCTACGAGCAGTACTTC. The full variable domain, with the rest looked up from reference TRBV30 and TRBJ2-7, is SQTIHQWPATLVQPVGSPLSLECTVEGTSNPNLYWYRQAAGRGLQLLFYSVGIGQISSEVPQNLSASRPQDRQFILSSKKLLLSDSGFYLCAWSPRRVIYEQYFGPGTRLTVT.

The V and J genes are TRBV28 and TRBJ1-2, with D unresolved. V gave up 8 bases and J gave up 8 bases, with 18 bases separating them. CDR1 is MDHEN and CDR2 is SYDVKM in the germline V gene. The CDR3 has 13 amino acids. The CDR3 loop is CASRTPVYGGYTF. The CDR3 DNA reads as TGTGCCAGCCGCACTCCGGTCTACGGGGGCTACACCTTC.